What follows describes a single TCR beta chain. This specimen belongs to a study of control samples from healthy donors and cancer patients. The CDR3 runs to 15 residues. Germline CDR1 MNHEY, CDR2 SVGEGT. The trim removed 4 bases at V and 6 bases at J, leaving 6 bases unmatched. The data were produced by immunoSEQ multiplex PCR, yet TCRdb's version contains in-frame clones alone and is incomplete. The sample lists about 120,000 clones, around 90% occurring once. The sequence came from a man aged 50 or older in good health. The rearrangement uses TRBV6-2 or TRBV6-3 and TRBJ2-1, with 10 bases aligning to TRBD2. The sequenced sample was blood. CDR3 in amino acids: CASSFGAGGRNEQFF. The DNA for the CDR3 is TGTGCCAGCAGTTTTGGAGCGGGGGGGCGCAATGAGCAGTTCTTC.